The source of this TCR beta chain is a study of blood T cell repertoires in COVID-19. Produced via immunoSEQ multiplex PCR; TCRdb's table is partial and in-frame only. The sample has hundreds of thousands of clones, 75% to 90% seen once. Trimming cost V 4 bases and J 2 bases; bases outside gene matches: 0. Germline lookup yields CDR1 SEHNR and CDR2 FQNEAQ (reference sequence). The CDR3 extends over 15 amino acids. Source material: peripheral blood. The rearrangement joins TRBV7-9 to TRBJ2-1; 12 bases are shared with TRBD2. The clonotype originates from a woman aged 30 to 39 who had recovered from COVID-19. CDR3 DNA: TGTGCCAGCAGCTCTAGCGGGGGGGCCTACAATGAGCAGTTCTTC. It translates to CASSSSGGAYNEQFF. Based on the CDR3 plus reference TRBV7-9 and TRBJ2-1, the full variable domain is DTGVSQNPRHKITKRGQNVTFRCDPISEHNRLYWYRQTLGQGPEFLTYFQNEAQLEKSRLLSDRFSAERPKGSFSTLEIQRTEQGDSAMYLCASSSSGGAYNEQFFGPGTRLTVL.